Shown below are 23 T cell receptor beta chains from a single sample sequenced in a study. TCRdb independently ran MiXCR on the 5' RACE reads; one entry per CDR3 protein. The sample has about 13,000 distinct CDR3 sequences, about 25% seen once. Sequenced input: naive CD4+ T cells sorted from blood. Subset specified: naive CD4+ T cells, CD4+CD45RA+CD25-. These receptors originate from a female donor with breast cancer.

In its sample, this clonotype is medium-sized (0.01 to 0.1%). The J gene is TRBJ2-7, the V gene TRBV20-1, with TRBD1 identical over 7 bases. Germline V CDR1 and CDR2: DFQATT, SNEGSKA (reference sequence). V trimming: 3 bases; J trimming: 0 bases; junction bases outside the gene matches: 8. This CDR3 spans 15 amino acids. CDR3 residues: CSARGRTGPSYEQYF. The CDR3 DNA reads as TGCAGTGCTAGGGGACGGACAGGTCCCTCCTACGAGCAGTACTTC.

As to this clonotype: A read error may be the cause here, since a much bigger clone is one base away. Likely a read error: the CDR3 ends without its conserved phenylalanine or tryptophan. This chain joins TRBV2 and TRBJ1-2; 9 positions agree with TRBD1. This CDR3 has 14 amino acids. Looked up from germline, CDR1 is SNHLY and CDR2 is FYNNEI. V lost 6 bases to trimming and J lost 0 bases; unmatched junction nucleotides: 2. CDR3 nucleotide sequence: TGTGCCAGCAGGCGACAGGGGGCTAACTATGGCTACACCCTC. It yields the protein CASRRQGANYGYTL.

As concerns this clonotype: A much larger clone differs by one base, so this may be a read error. This rearrangement joins TRBV5-1 to TRBJ1-4; D is unresolved. The CDR3 totals 15 residues. Germline CDR1 is SGHRS and CDR2 is YFSETQ. The CDR3 bases are TGCGCCAGCAGCTTGGTTTTTGCTTCAAATGAAAAACTGTCTTTT. Amino acids: CASSLVFASNEKLSF. The whole variable domain, filled in from reference TRBV5-1 and TRBJ1-4, reads KAGVTQTPRYLIKTRGQQVTLSCSPISGHRSVSWYQQTPGQGLQFLFEYFSETQRNKGNFPGRFSGRQFSNSRSEMNVSTLELGDSALYLCASSLVFASNEKLSFGSGTQLSVL.

The rearrangement links TRBV24-1 to TRBJ2-1; TRBD2 agrees at 9 bases. Per germline, CDR1 KGHDR and CDR2 SFDVKD. J gave up 0 bases and V 2 bases, and 7 bases lay outside the gene matches. The CDR3 extends over 18 amino acids. The CDR3 DNA reads as TGTGCCACCAGTGATTGGGCGCGCGGGAGGGGCTCCTACAATGAGCAGTTCTTC. This translates into CATSDWARGRGSYNEQFF.

In its sample, this clonotype was seen a few times. Possible read error: a much larger clone is one base away. This chain joins TRBV5-1 and TRBJ2-5; D ambiguous. Germline-derived CDR1 and CDR2 are SGHRS and YFSETQ. The germline V and J ends were trimmed by 4 bases and 3 bases, with 10 bases remaining between them. This CDR3 is built from 13 residues. For the CDR3, the DNA is TGCGCCAGCAGCCCCCCGGGCAAAGAGACCCAGTACTTC. It is translated as CASSPPGKETQYF.

In this sample, this clonotype turned up a few times. This chain links TRBV29-1 with TRBJ2-2; D is possibly TRBD2 (6 bases). V dropped 3 bases and J dropped 3 bases, with 11 bases sitting between them. Germline loops: CDR1 SQVTM, CDR2 ANQGSEA. The CDR3 totals 14 residues. CDR3 DNA sequence: TGCAGCGTTGATGCGGGGAGATACACCGGGGAGCTGTTTTTT. It translates to CSVDAGRYTGELFF.

This clonotype is medium-sized (0.01 to 0.1%) in the sample. The chain has TRBV5-1 and TRBJ1-6, with a weak D call TRBD1 (5 bases). The V and J ends lost 2 bases and 8 bases respectively, with 8 bases between them. This CDR3 region has 13 residues. Germline CDR1 is SGHRS and CDR2 is YFSETQ. Written as DNA, the CDR3 is TGCGCCAGCAGCTTTGGGGGGGATTCACCCCTCCACTTT. As protein: CASSFGGDSPLHF.

In this sample, this clonotype turned up many times. V and J are TRBV29-1 and TRBJ2-1; no definite D call. CDR1 and CDR2 (germline): SQVTM, ANQGSEA. CDR3 length equals 13 residues. V lost 4 bases to trimming and J lost 1 base, with 8 bases between them. This CDR3 is CSVVRSSYNEQFF. The CDR3, as DNA: TGCAGCGTTGTACGGAGTTCCTACAATGAGCAGTTCTTC.

The J gene is TRBJ2-1, the V gene TRBV20-1; possibly TRBD1 for D (6 bases). Germline V lookup: CDR1 DFQATT, CDR2 SNEGSKA (reference sequence). This CDR3 contains 14 residues. V lost 5 bases and J lost 0, with 11 bases in between. For the CDR3, the DNA is TGCAGTGCTCGACAGGTCAGCTCCTACAATGAGCAGTTCTTC. Translation: CSARQVSSYNEQFF.

To note about this clonotype: Since a much larger clone is just one base distant, this may be a read error. V usage is TRBV11-2 and J usage is TRBJ2-1, with D maybe TRBD1 (6 bases). The length of the CDR3 is 14 residues. Germline CDR1 is SGHAT and CDR2 is FQNNGV. CDR3 protein: CASGLQGTYNEQFF. DNA of the CDR3: TGTGCCAGCGGCTTACAGGGCACTTACAATGAGCAGTTCTTC.

Concerning this clonotype: At one of its ends the junction is not consistent with the germline gene, which may arise from a read error. The chain joins TRBV4-1 to TRBJ1-1; 7 bases match TRBD1. CDR1 is MGHRA and CDR2 is YSYEKL in the germline V gene. The CDR3 is 12 amino acids. Here the CDR3 reads CTSSAQGGEAFF. In DNA form, the CDR3 reads TGCACCAGCAGCGCCCAGGGGGGGGAAGCTTTCTTT.

The chain links TRBV24-1 to TRBJ2-2; D remains ambiguous. Trimming left V 5 bases short and J 2 bases short, with 8 bases between. The CDR3 has 14 amino acids. Germline loops: CDR1 KGHDR, CDR2 SFDVKD. CDR3 nucleotide sequence: TGTGCCACCAGTGGTCCAGTAAACACCGGGGAGCTGTTTTTT. As protein: CATSGPVNTGELFF.

Concerning this clonotype: A clone one base away is much larger, so this may be a read error. The rearrangement joins TRBV29-1 to TRBJ2-1, with TRBD2 matching over 7 bases. In germline, CDR1 is SQVTM, CDR2 ANQGSEA. The CDR3 spans 14 residues. Unmatched junction bases numbered 8, after V lost 5 bases and J lost 4 bases. The CDR3 DNA sequence: TGCAGCGTTCGGACTAGTAACAGTTACAATGAGCAGTTCTTC. It specifies CSVRTSNSYNEQFF.

This clonotype is medium-sized. This chain links TRBV11-2 with TRBJ2-1; 9 nucleotides agree with TRBD1. Per germline, CDR1 SGHAT and CDR2 FQNNGV. With V trimmed by 5 bases and J by 10 bases, 15 bases remained unmatched. CDR3 length: 16 amino acids. CDR3 residues: CASSPYFSAGQGEQFF. Written as DNA, the CDR3 is TGTGCCAGCAGCCCCTACTTTAGCGCAGGACAGGGGGAGCAGTTCTTC.

This clonotype was counted at least ten times. The chain employs TRBV9 and TRBJ1-5; a weak D match, TRBD1 (6 bases). Trimming removed 0 bases from V and 6 bases from J, with 31 bases in between. This CDR3 spans 21 amino acids. Germline CDR1 SGDLS, CDR2 YYNGEE. This CDR3 reads CASSVEDIRTPGGQTPQPQHF. In nucleotides, the CDR3 is TGTGCCAGCAGCGTAGAGGACATCCGGACGCCTGGGGGGCAGACGCCTCAGCCCCAGCATTTT. The variable domain in full, with the rest retrieved from reference TRBV9 and TRBJ1-5, is DSGVTQTPKHLITATGQRVTLRCSPRSGDLSVYWYQQSLDQGLQFLIQYYNGEERAKGNILERFSAQQFPDLHSELNLSSLELGDSALYFCASSVEDIRTPGGQTPQPQHFGDGTRLSIL.

Turning to this clonotype: No conserved phenylalanine or tryptophan is present at the end of the CDR3, so a read error is the likely explanation. The chain carries TRBV20-1 and TRBJ2-1, with D unclear. CDR3 length equals 13 residues. Germline assignment: CDR1 DFQATT and CDR2 SNEGSKA (reference sequence). Trimming removed 3 bases from V and 5 bases from J, with 11 bases in between. Here the CDR3 reads CSASRTTDNEQFL. As DNA, the CDR3 is TGCAGTGCTAGCCGTACGACCGACAATGAGCAGTTCCTC.

The V call is TRBV5-1, the J call TRBJ2-3; D not certain. Deletions cut 0 bases from V and 1 base from J, with 3 bases between. Germline values: CDR1 SGHRS, CDR2 YFSETQ. The CDR3 consists of 13 residues. CDR3 in amino acids: CASSLEGTDTQYF. CDR3 coding DNA: TGCGCCAGCAGCTTGGAGGGCACAGATACGCAGTATTTT.

This clonotype was seen a handful of times. The chain uses TRBV11-3 and TRBJ2-1; D may be TRBD2 (6 bases). The CDR3 runs 13 residues. The V end was cut by 2 bases, the J end by 13 bases, with 15 bases between. Germline CDR1 and CDR2: SGHNT and YENEEA. This chain's CDR3 is CASSLSPGDTQFF. Here the CDR3 DNA reads TGTGCCAGCAGCTTATCCCCGGGGGATACCCAGTTCTTC.

Regarding this clonotype: A clone one base away is much larger, so this may be a read error. The chain carries TRBV3-1 and TRBJ1-6, with D unclear. Germline V lookup: CDR1 LGHDT, CDR2 YNNKEL (reference sequence). The CDR3 is 11 residues long. The CDR3 bases are TGTGTCAGCAGCCGGGAAGGACCCCTCCACTTT. Residues: CVSSREGPLHF.

A remark on this clonotype: The CDR3 does not end in the conserved phenylalanine or tryptophan, so this is likely a read error. The V and J genes are TRBV20-1 and TRBJ1-2; D ambiguous. The CDR3 runs to 14 residues. The germline gives CDR1 DFQATT, CDR2 SNEGSKA (reference sequence). With 0 bases removed from V and 1 base from J, the gap between germline ends came to 9 bases. The CDR3 DNA reads as TGCAGTGCTAGAGAGGGTGGCAATAACTATGGCTACACCTCC. It yields the protein CSAREGGNNYGYTS.

This clonotype counts as medium-sized. The chain combines TRBV30 with TRBJ2-1; perhaps TRBD1 as D (5 bases). Per the germline V gene, CDR1 is GTSNPN and CDR2 is SVGIG (reference sequence). The CDR3 covers 12 residues. Between the trimmed V and J ends, which lost 5 bases and 10 bases, there was a span of 15 bases. The CDR3 DNA sequence: TGTGCCTGGGGAGCTTCAGGGCGCGAGCAGTTCTTC. Its protein product is CAWGASGREQFF.

This clonotype was seen repeatedly, ten times or more. This chain links TRBV7-8 with TRBJ2-3; 11 bases fit TRBD2. The CDR3 runs to 16 residues. V lost 5 bases, J lost 0 bases, and 4 bases stayed unmatched. Germline V CDR1 and CDR2: SGHVS, FQNEAQ. The CDR3 sequence: CASSQRLAGSTDTQYF. The CDR3 DNA follows: TGTGCCAGCAGCCAAAGACTAGCGGGAAGCACAGATACGCAGTATTTT.

This clonotype was observed a few times. CDR3 DNA sequence: TGTGCCAGCAGCCAAGCTACAGGGATTAGAGCTTTCTTT. Residues: CASSQATGIRAFF. The gene calls are TRBV3-1 and TRBJ1-1; D perhaps matches TRBD1 (6 bases). Germline CDR1 reads LGHDT; CDR2 reads YNNKEL (reference sequence). The CDR3 length is 13 residues. V lost 1 base and J 10 bases, leaving 13 bases between the germline ends.